This T cell receptor (beta chain) was captured in a study of T cells after yellow fever vaccination. Ten or more counts support this clonotype. What it binds is unknown. Production of TCR cDNA was by 5'RACE template switching, which also added a universal primer site and UMIs. TCRdb reprocessed the 5' RACE reads with MiXCR, giving one entry per CDR3 protein. The data contain around 310,000 distinct CDR3 sequences, roughly 8.7% of them singletons. Study conclusions and caveats: The booster saw the reappearance of most primary-vaccination clones (approximately 97% CD4, roughly 90% CD8). Highly abundant clonotypes carried over from the bulk population could end up in FACS-sorted repertoires as contaminants.

The sequences come from PBMCs, collected on the day of the first yellow fever vaccination. This TCR was sampled from a man younger than 35 who received the YFV17D yellow fever vaccine.

The CDR3 sequence: CASRSQQGYEQYV. Here the CDR3 DNA reads TGTGCCAGCAGGTCCCAACAGGGCTACGAGCAGTACGTC. This chain links TRBV2 with TRBJ2-7; D perhaps matches TRBD1 (6 bases). The CDR3 covers 13 residues. Germline assignment: CDR1 SNHLY and CDR2 FYNNEI. V was pared by 6 bases and J by 3 bases, with 12 bases between.